This T cell receptor beta chain was recovered during a study of blood T cell repertoires in COVID-19. Overall study context: Sample material is recorded as cDNA or gDNA derived from T cells, B-cell-depleted T cells, or PBMCs.

Clones were read by immunoSEQ multiplex PCR, and TCRdb kept only the in-frame ones, dropping some. The sample records fewer than 250,000 clones, around 92% being singletons. Participants came from roughly 25 US areas, aged roughly 18 to 100 years. This clonotype originated in a woman between 18 and 29 years old who had recovered from COVID-19. The specimen was PBMCs or T cells enriched from blood (not recorded which).

CDR3 sequence reads: CASSLGGLALDEQFF. CDR3 DNA sequence: TGCGCCAGCAGCTTGGGTGGACTTGCTTTGGATGAGCAGTTCTTC. The J gene is TRBJ2-1, the V gene TRBV5-1; possible D gene TRBD2, 5 bases. The CDR3 consists of 15 residues. V was shortened by 0 bases and J by 8 bases, with 15 bases between the two germline ends. Germline values: CDR1 SGHRS, CDR2 YFSETQ.